The 24 T cell receptor beta chains below come from one sample, sequenced in a study of blood T cell repertoires in COVID-19. This table comes from immunoSEQ multiplex PCR, and its TCRdb copy is limited to in-frame clones, with some not included. The sample carries under 60,000 clones, 84% recorded once. The sample was peripheral blood. Source of these receptors: a man in his fifties or sixties with acute or convalescent COVID-19.

The chain carries TRBV7-2 and TRBJ1-1; 9 bases align to TRBD1. The CDR3 is made up of 17 amino acids. After removal of 1 base from V and 5 bases from J, the junction contained 11 bases not matched to a gene. Germline V CDR1 and CDR2: SGHTA, FQGNSA. The CDR3 DNA reads as TGTGCCAGCAGCTTAGAGGGACAGGGTATGGGGGGGACTGAAGCTTTCTTT. This gives the protein CASSLEGQGMGGTEAFF.

This clone was observed a single time. This chain links TRBV3-1 (or the pseudogene TRBV3-2) with TRBJ2-3, with D perhaps TRBD1 (5 bases). Germline V gene lookup returns CDR1 LGHDT and CDR2 YNNKEL (reference sequence). V was pared by 1 base and J by 0 bases, with 8 bases between. The CDR3 has 15 residues. The CDR3 nucleotides read TGTGCCAGCAGCCAAGGCAGGGCGAGCACAGATACGCAGTATTTT. Protein product: CASSQGRASTDTQYF.

The CDR3 coding sequence is TGTGCCAGCAGTTATGTCACAGGCTCCTACAATGAGCAGTTCTTC. Its protein is CASSYVTGSYNEQFF. The genes are TRBV6-5 and TRBJ2-1; a possible D gene is TRBD1 (5 bases). The CDR3 spans 15 residues. Germline V gene lookup returns CDR1 MNHEY and CDR2 SVGAGI. V lost 3 bases, J lost 0 bases, and 9 bases lay in between.

The V gene is TRBV18, the J gene TRBJ2-1; 13 nucleotides match TRBD2. Germline assignment: CDR1 KGHSH and CDR2 LQKENI. V shed 3 bases, J shed 0 bases, and the junction held 8 bases outside the gene matches. The CDR3 runs 19 residues. The CDR3 reads CASSPRLAGGRSSYNEQFF. CDR3 in DNA: TGTGCCAGCTCACCTAGACTAGCGGGGGGCCGTAGCTCCTACAATGAGCAGTTCTTC.

The chain's CDR3 is CASSQDRGLTGTEKLFF. CDR3 nucleotide sequence: TGCGCCAGCAGCCAAGATCGGGGACTGACAGGGACTGAAAAACTGTTTTTT. The V gene is TRBV4-3, the J gene TRBJ1-4; TRBD1 aligns across 7 bases. Germline lookup yields CDR1 LGHNA and CDR2 YSLEER. The CDR3 has 17 residues. J was trimmed by 7 bases and V by 0 bases; bases with no gene match: 11.

CDR3: CATSDSQGEHGGYTF. CDR3 in DNA: TGTGCCACCAGTGATTCACAGGGGGAGCATGGTGGCTACACCTTC. The V and J genes are TRBV24-1 and TRBJ1-2, with 8 bases fitting TRBD1. There are 15 residues in the CDR3. V lost 2 bases to trimming and J lost 7 bases; unmatched junction nucleotides: 8. Germline loops: CDR1 KGHDR, CDR2 SFDVKD.

This chain joins TRBV30 and TRBJ2-1; TRBD2 aligns across 7 bases. Germline V gives CDR1 GTSNPN, CDR2 SVGIG (reference sequence). Germline trimming cut 3 bases from V and 8 bases from J; bases unmatched to any gene: 10. The CDR3 consists of 14 residues. The CDR3 DNA reads TGTGCCTGGAGCGGACTAGTGCCTACACATGAGCAGTTCTTC. Protein: CAWSGLVPTHEQFF.

This clone was seen just once. The chain has TRBV30 and TRBJ2-7; 8 nucleotides line up with TRBD1. The CDR3 covers 14 residues. V was pared by 3 bases and J by 2 bases, with 6 bases of the junction left unmatched. The germline CDR1 and CDR2 sequences are GTSNPN and SVGIG (reference sequence). The CDR3 region is CAWSHRGYTYEQYF. The CDR3, as DNA: TGTGCCTGGAGCCACAGGGGGTACACCTACGAGCAGTACTTC.

V is TRBV7-2 and J is TRBJ1-2, with no clear D. The CDR3 consists of 13 residues. Per germline, CDR1 SGHTA and CDR2 FQGNSA. V lost 2 bases and J 4 bases, leaving 8 bases between the germline ends. CDR3 coding DNA: TGTGCCAGCAGCTTATACAACGCCTATGGCTACACCTTC. Translation gives CASSLYNAYGYTF.

The V call is TRBV2, the J call TRBJ1-1, with unresolved D. This CDR3 has 14 amino acids. V lost 3 bases and J 4 bases, leaving 12 bases between the germline ends. Germline lookup yields CDR1 SNHLY and CDR2 FYNNEI. Here the CDR3 DNA reads TGTGCCAGCAGTGAGCGGGTGGAGGTCACTGAAGCTTTCTTT. Its protein product is CASSERVEVTEAFF.

The V gene is TRBV5-1, the J gene TRBJ2-5; no clear D. Germline assignment: CDR1 SGHRS and CDR2 YFSETQ. There are 13 residues in the CDR3. Trimming took off 1 base at V and 5 bases at J, with 9 bases between the two ends. This CDR3 reads CASSLYDSETQYF. CDR3 nucleotide sequence: TGCGCCAGCAGCTTGTATGACTCGGAGACCCAGTACTTC.

The gene calls are TRBV28 and TRBJ2-6; the D gene is possibly TRBD1 (6 bases). Trimming shortened V by 4 bases and J by 1 base, and 8 bases separated the two germline ends. The CDR3 runs 15 residues. Germline V CDR1 and CDR2: MDHEN, SYDVKM. CDR3 protein: CASSYTGSGANVLTF. CDR3 DNA: TGTGCCAGCAGTTATACAGGGTCTGGGGCCAACGTCCTGACTTTC.

This clone has just one count. V usage is TRBV6-5 and J usage is TRBJ1-2, with D possibly TRBD1 on 6 matching bases. The ends were cut back, 0 bases at V and 7 bases at J, with 15 bases in the middle. Germline V gene sequence: CDR1 MNHEY, CDR2 SVGAGI. The CDR3 is 15 residues long. The DNA of the CDR3 is TGTGCCAGCAGTTACTCGCCACAGGGCTCGGGTGGCTACACCTTC. It translates to CASSYSPQGSGGYTF.

This sequence joins TRBV6-5 and TRBJ1-5; 8 nucleotides align to TRBD1. Germline V gene data show CDR1 as MNHEY and CDR2 as SVGAGI. With V trimmed by 5 bases and J by 5 bases, 5 bases remained unmatched. This CDR3 has 14 residues. In DNA form, the CDR3 reads TGTGCCAGCAGTCTTGGACAGGGACATCAGCCCCAGCATTTT. Its protein is CASSLGQGHQPQHF.

V and J are TRBV6-5 and TRBJ1-1; TRBD1 aligns across 7 bases. V gave up 6 bases and J gave up 1 base; unmatched junction bases: 8. CDR3 length equals 15 residues. Germline CDR1 MNHEY, CDR2 SVGAGI. CDR3 region: CASRPGGQRNTEAFF. CDR3 coding DNA: TGTGCCAGCAGACCAGGGGGACAGAGGAACACTGAAGCTTTCTTT.

The chain recombines TRBV7-9 with TRBJ2-7; D is unclear. Germline values: CDR1 SEHNR, CDR2 FQNEAQ (reference sequence). The ends were cut back, 4 bases at V and 4 bases at J, with 14 bases in the middle. The CDR3 consists of 14 residues. The CDR3 DNA reads TGTGCCAGCAGCTCCGACATCGCAAAATACGAGCAGTACTTC. Protein sequence: CASSSDIAKYEQYF.

The chain combines TRBV4-1 with TRBJ2-5, with 16 bases that match TRBD2. This CDR3 is built from 18 residues. The germline gives CDR1 MGHRA, CDR2 YSYEKL. Trimming at V came to 3 bases and at J to 2 bases, leaving 6 bases not matched to a gene. The CDR3 coding sequence is TGCGCCAGCAGCCAGCCGGGACTAGCGGGGGGGCCTCAAGAGACCCAGTACTTC. It specifies CASSQPGLAGGPQETQYF.

The chain combines TRBV6-5 with TRBJ1-2; no clear D gene. The CDR3 sequence is 14 residues long. The ends were cut back, 6 bases at V and 4 bases at J, with 15 bases in the middle. Germline V gives CDR1 MNHEY, CDR2 SVGAGI. This CDR3 is CASSSGAGRYGYTF. CDR3 coding DNA: TGTGCCAGCAGCTCGGGAGCGGGCCGCTATGGCTACACCTTC.

The genes are TRBV18 and TRBJ1-2; perhaps TRBD1 as D (5 bases). This CDR3 is 14 amino acids long. The ends were cut back, 2 bases at V and 4 bases at J, with 11 bases in the middle. CDR1 is KGHSH, CDR2 LQKENI, per germline. CDR3 nucleotide sequence: TGTGCCAGCTCACCAATGACAGTAGCCTATGGCTACACCTTC. Its protein is CASSPMTVAYGYTF.

The J gene is TRBJ1-2, the V gene TRBV6-5, with TRBD1 identical over 9 bases. This CDR3 has 15 amino acids. The germline V gene encodes CDR1 MNHEY and CDR2 SVGAGI. V was clipped by 1 base and J by 7 bases; unmatched bases: 7. The CDR3 sequence: CASSYFGGTGLGYTF. The CDR3 region has the DNA TGTGCCAGCAGTTACTTTGGGGGGACAGGGCTTGGCTACACCTTC.

The rearrangement joins TRBV4-1 to TRBJ1-1, with D perhaps matching TRBD1 (6 bases). Germline CDR1 reads MGHRA; CDR2 reads YSYEKL. Trimming shortened V by 4 bases and J by 1 base, and 13 bases separated the two germline ends. This CDR3 region has 15 residues. CDR3 DNA sequence: TGCGCCAGCAGCCCTATCGGACAGTGGAACACTGAAGCTTTCTTT. This translates into CASSPIGQWNTEAFF.

V gene TRBV5-1 combines with J gene TRBJ1-2; a weak D match, TRBD1 (5 bases). Trimming removed 0 bases from V and 0 bases from J, with 18 bases in between. This CDR3 is built from 18 residues. Germline V gene data show CDR1 as SGHRS and CDR2 as YFSETQ. The CDR3 spells CASSLARATDTSNYGYTF. For the CDR3, the DNA is TGCGCCAGCAGCTTGGCCCGAGCGACGGACACGTCTAACTATGGCTACACCTTC.

Worth noting for this clone: In the same sample, other DNA sequences code for this CDR3. V is TRBV5-1 and J is TRBJ1-2; TRBD1 aligns across 9 bases. CDR1 is SGHRS and CDR2 is YFSETQ in the germline V gene. The CDR3 sequence is 13 residues long. The trim removed 4 bases at V and 5 bases at J, leaving 3 bases unmatched. DNA for the CDR3: TGCGCCAGCAGCCCCGGACAGGGGTATGGCTACACCTTC. Its translation: CASSPGQGYGYTF.

The table lists this clone with a count of one. V usage is TRBV25-1 and J usage is TRBJ2-5; D not resolved. The CDR3 length is 10 residues. Germline-derived CDR1 and CDR2 are MGHDK and SYGVNS. The V gene lost 10 bases and the J gene lost 2 bases, with 5 bases spanning the gap. The CDR3 DNA reads TGTGCCACAGAACAAGAGACCCAGTACTTC. Its translation is CATEQETQYF.